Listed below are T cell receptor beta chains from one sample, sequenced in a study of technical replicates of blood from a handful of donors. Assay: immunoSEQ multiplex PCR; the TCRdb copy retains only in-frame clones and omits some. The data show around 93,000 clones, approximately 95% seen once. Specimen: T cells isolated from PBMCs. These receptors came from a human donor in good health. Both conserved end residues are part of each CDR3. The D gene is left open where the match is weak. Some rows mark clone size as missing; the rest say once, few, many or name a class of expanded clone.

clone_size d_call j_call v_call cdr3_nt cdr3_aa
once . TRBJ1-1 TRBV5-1 TGCGCCAGCAGCCCCACCCAGGGGAAGAACACTGAAGCTTTCTTT CASSPTQGKNTEAFF
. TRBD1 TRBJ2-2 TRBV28 TGTGCCAGCAGCCCCTGGCAGGGGGCCGGGGAGCTGTTTTTT CASSPWQGAGELFF
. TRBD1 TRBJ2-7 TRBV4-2 TGTGCCAGCAGCCAAGGAGACAGGGGCTACGAGCAGTACTTC CASSQGDRGYEQYF
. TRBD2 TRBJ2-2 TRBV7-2 TGTGCCAGCAGCTGGGCGGGAGCGAACACCGGGGAGCTGTTTTTT CASSWAGANTGELFF
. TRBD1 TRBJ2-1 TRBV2 TGTGCCAGCAGTGAAGGTCAGGGGGTTAGTCAGTTCTTC CASSEGQGVSQFF
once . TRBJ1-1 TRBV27 TGTGCCAGCAGCGACAGGATTGAAGCTTTCTTT CASSDRIEAFF
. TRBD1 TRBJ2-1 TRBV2 TGTGCCAGCAGTGGTAGGACAGGGAGCTACAATGAGCAGTTCTTC CASSGRTGSYNEQFF
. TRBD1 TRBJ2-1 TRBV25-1 TGTGCCAGCAGTGCATGGACAGGGAATAATGAGCAGTTCTTC CASSAWTGNNEQFF
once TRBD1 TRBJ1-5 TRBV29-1 TGCAGCGTACTCCAGGGGGATCAGCCCCAGCATTTT CSVLQGDQPQHF
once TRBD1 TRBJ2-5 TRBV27 TGTGCCAGCAGTTTATCGACAGGGTGGGAGACCCAGTACTTC CASSLSTGWETQYF
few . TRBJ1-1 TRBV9 TGTGCCAGCAGCGAGAGCATAACAGCGAACACTGAAGCTTTCTTT CASSESITANTEAFF
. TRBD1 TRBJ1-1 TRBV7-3 TGTGCCAGCAGCTCAAGACAGGGTGCGAACACTGAAGCTTTCTTT CASSSRQGANTEAFF
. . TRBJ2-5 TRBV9 TGTGCCAGCAGCGTAGAGACACCTCAAGAGACCCAGTACTTC CASSVETPQETQYF
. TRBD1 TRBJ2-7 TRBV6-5 TGTGCCAGCAGTTACTCGACAGGGTCGGTAAACTACGAGCAGTACTTC CASSYSTGSVNYEQYF
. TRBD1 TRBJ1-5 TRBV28 TGTGCCAGCAGTTGGACAGGAGCCGCTCAGCCCCAGCATTTT CASSWTGAAQPQHF
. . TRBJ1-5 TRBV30 TGTGCCTGGAGTGAAGAGTATCAGCCCCAGCATTTT CAWSEEYQPQHF
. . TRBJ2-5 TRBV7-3 TGTGCCAGCAGCTTAACTGGCTCCCTGTGGGAGACCCAGTACTTC CASSLTGSLWETQYF
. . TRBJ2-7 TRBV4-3 TGCGCCAGCAGCCAAATAGTCTCGGGACTGGAGCAGTACTTC CASSQIVSGLEQYF
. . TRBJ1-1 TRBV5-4 TGTGCCAGCAGCACCCAGGGTTTTCCTGAAGCTTTCTTT CASSTQGFPEAFF
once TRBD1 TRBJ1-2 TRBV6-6 TGTGCCAGCAGTTACCCCCGGGACAGGGGGTATGGCTACACCTTC CASSYPRDRGYGYTF
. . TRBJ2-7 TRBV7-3 TGTGCCAGCAGCTTAAGTTTATCCCACGAGCAGTACTTC CASSLSLSHEQYF
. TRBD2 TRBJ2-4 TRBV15 TGTGCCACCAGCAGGGGACTAGCGGGACGAAACATTCAGTACTTC CATSRGLAGRNIQYF
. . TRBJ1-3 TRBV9 TGTGCCAGCAGCGTAGGCGGGGTTTCAGGAAACACCATATATTTT CASSVGGVSGNTIYF
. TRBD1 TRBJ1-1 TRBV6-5 TGTGCCAGCAGTTACGGGACAGCTTTCGTCGACACTGAAGCTTTCTTT CASSYGTAFVDTEAFF
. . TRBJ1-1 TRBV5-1 TGCGCCAGCAGCCCACTCAGGGATCCTGTGGACACTGAAGCTTTCTTT CASSPLRDPVDTEAFF
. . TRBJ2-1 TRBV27 TGTGCCAGCAGTTTTCGTAATGATGAGCAGTTCTTC CASSFRNDEQFF
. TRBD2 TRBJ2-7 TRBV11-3 TGTGCCAGCGGGCGGGAGGCCACCTACGAGCAGTACTTC CASGREATYEQYF
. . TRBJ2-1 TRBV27 TGTGCCAGCCGTATTGGACAGTTCCTTGGAGGTGAGCAGTTCTTC CASRIGQFLGGEQFF
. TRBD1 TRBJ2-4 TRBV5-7 TGTGCCAGCAGCCTAGTACACAGGGGTATTTCCAAAAACATTCAGTACTTC CASSLVHRGISKNIQYF
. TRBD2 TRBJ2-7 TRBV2 TGTGCCAGCATGGTAAGGCGGGAGGGCCTTTACGAGCAGTACTTC CASMVRREGLYEQYF
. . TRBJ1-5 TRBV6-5 TGTGCCAGCAGGAGACAGGTTGGGCAGCCCCAGCATTTT CASRRQVGQPQHF
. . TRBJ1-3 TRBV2 TGTGCCAGCAGGTCGGGACTTTTCTCTGGAAACACCATATATTTT CASRSGLFSGNTIYF
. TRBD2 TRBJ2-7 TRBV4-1 TGCGCCAGCAGCCAAATGACTAGCGGGAGGGCAGCGTACGAGCAGTACTTC CASSQMTSGRAAYEQYF
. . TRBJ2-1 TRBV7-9 TGTGCCAGCAGCGGGGTAGGGGACAATGAGCAGTTCTTC CASSGVGDNEQFF
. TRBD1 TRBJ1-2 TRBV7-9 TGTGCCAGCAGTCAAGGACAGGGCGGGCCACGTGGCTACACCTTC CASSQGQGGPRGYTF
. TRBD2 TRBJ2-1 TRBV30 TGTGCCTGGTCCGGGACTAGCAGTTGGCAGTTCTTC CAWSGTSSWQFF
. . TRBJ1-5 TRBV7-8 TGTGCCAGCAGCTTTAAGGGGGTCGGAGCGTCACCCCAGCATTTT CASSFKGVGASPQHF
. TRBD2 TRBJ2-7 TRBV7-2 TGTGCCAGCAGCCGTAATAGCGGGATCGAGCAGTACTTC CASSRNSGIEQYF
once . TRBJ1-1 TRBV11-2 TGTGCCAGCACCATTTTAGAGGACATAAACACTGAAGCTTTCTTT CASTILEDINTEAFF
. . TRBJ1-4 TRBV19 TGTGCCAGTAGTATTATAAAGGGAGAAGCAACTAATGAAAAACTGTTTTTT CASSIIKGEATNEKLFF
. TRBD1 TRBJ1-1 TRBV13 TGTGCCAGCAGCCGACAGGGCCCTATGAACACTGAAGCTTTCTTT CASSRQGPMNTEAFF
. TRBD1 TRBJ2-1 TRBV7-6 TGTGCCAGCAGCTTAGGGGGACAGATCAATGAGCAGTTCTTC CASSLGGQINEQFF
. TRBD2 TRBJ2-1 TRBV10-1 TGCGCCAGCAGTGGGGGGGGACTCACGTACAATGAGCAGTTCTTC CASSGGGLTYNEQFF
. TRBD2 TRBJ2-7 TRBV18 TGTGCCAGCTCACAATATTACCCACTCGCGGGAGGGCACGAGCAGTACTTC CASSQYYPLAGGHEQYF
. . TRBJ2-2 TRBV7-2 TGTGCCAGCAGCTTAACAAGTAACACCGGGGAGCTGTTTTTT CASSLTSNTGELFF
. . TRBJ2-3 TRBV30 TGTGCCTGGAGTGTACCTCGGCGGGTCGTAATGGTCGATACGCAGTATTTT CAWSVPRRVVMVDTQYF
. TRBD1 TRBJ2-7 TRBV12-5 TGTGCTAGTGGTTTGGTAATTGGGACAGAGGCCTACGAGCAGTACTTC CASGLVIGTEAYEQYF
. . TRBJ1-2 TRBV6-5 TGTGCCAGCAGTTACCAGGGTACTAATAACTATGGCTACACCTTC CASSYQGTNNYGYTF
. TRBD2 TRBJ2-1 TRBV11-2 TGTGCCAGCAGCCTCCGGGGTAGCGGGAGGTTCAATGAGCAGTTCTTC CASSLRGSGRFNEQFF
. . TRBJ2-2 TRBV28 TGTGCTTCCGGACTGAGTAACACCGGGGAGCTGTTTTTT CASGLSNTGELFF
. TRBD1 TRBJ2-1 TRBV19 TGTGCCAGTAGTTTTGGGCAGGGGGCGTATTACAATGAGCAGTTCTTC CASSFGQGAYYNEQFF
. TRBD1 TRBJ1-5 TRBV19 TGTGCCGCAAGACAGGGCCTTCAGCCCCAGCATTTT CAARQGLQPQHF
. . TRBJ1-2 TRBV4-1 TGCGCCAGCAGCCCGGGCCAGGGATTGGTCTATGGCTACACCTTC CASSPGQGLVYGYTF
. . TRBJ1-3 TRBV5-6 TGTGCCAGCAGCCCCCGGGGGTCTGGAAACACCATATATTTT CASSPRGSGNTIYF
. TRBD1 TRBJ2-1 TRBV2 TGTGCCAGCAGTGAAGCGCTTTGGGACAGGGTTAGGAATGAGCAGTTCTTC CASSEALWDRVRNEQFF
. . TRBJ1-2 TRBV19 TGTGCCAGTAGTGAAACAGACAACTATGGCTACACCTTC CASSETDNYGYTF
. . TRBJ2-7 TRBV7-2 TGTGCCAGCAGCTTAGAGTCAGCGAGCTCCTACGAGCAGTACTTC CASSLESASSYEQYF